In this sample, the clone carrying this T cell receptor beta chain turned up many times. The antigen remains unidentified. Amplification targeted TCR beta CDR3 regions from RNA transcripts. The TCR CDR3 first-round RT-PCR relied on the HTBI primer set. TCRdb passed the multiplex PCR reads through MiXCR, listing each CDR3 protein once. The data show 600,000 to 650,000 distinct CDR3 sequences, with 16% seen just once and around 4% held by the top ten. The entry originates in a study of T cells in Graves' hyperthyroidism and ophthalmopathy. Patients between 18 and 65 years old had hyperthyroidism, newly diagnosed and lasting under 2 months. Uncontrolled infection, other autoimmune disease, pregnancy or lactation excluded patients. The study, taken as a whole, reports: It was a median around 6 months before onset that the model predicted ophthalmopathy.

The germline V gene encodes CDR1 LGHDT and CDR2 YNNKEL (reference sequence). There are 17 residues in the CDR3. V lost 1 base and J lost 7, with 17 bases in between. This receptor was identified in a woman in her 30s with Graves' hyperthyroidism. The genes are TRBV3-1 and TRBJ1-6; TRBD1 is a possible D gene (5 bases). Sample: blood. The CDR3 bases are TGTGCCAGCAGCCAAGGACAGCGGAAGGTTGGAAATTCACCCCTCCACTTT. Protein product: CASSQGQRKVGNSPLHF.